The 3 T cell receptor beta chains listed next were all sequenced from one sample in a study of shared clonotypes between healthy human individuals. Generated by immunoSEQ multiplex PCR, the TCRdb table keeps only in-frame clones and is missing some. The sample holds approximately 1.4 million clones, 98% seen once. Material for sequencing was naive CD4+ T cells sorted from blood. The subset denotes: CD45RA+ positively selected. Every receptor here comes from a man younger than 40 in good health.

The chain joins TRBV5-1 to TRBJ1-1; D uncertain. V shed 2 bases and J shed 4 bases, with 18 bases lying between them. CDR3 length: 16 residues. CDR1 is SGHRS, CDR2 YFSETQ, per germline. The CDR3 protein is CASSFETGFTGTEAFF. The CDR3 DNA reads TGCGCCAGCAGCTTTGAAACCGGGTTTACCGGCACTGAAGCTTTCTTT.

A word on this clone: The sample has other DNA sequences that encode this CDR3 too. The chain links TRBV7-2 to TRBJ2-1; D is undetermined. With 1 base removed from V and 1 base from J, the gap between germline ends came to 11 bases. CDR3 size: 16 residues. The germline V gene encodes CDR1 SGHTA and CDR2 FQGNSA. The CDR3 spells CASSLGGPVSYNEQFF. CDR3 sequence (DNA): TGTGCCAGCAGCTTAGGCGGCCCAGTATCCTACAATGAGCAGTTCTTC.

The chain has TRBV4-1 and TRBJ2-6; D possibly uses TRBD1 or TRBD2 (5 bases each). The length of the CDR3 is 16 residues. Trimming pared 1 base from V and 4 bases from J, leaving 11 bases between. Per germline, CDR1 MGHRA and CDR2 YSYEKL. The CDR3 DNA follows: TGCGCCAGCAGCCAAGGTGGGGGAGCAGGGGCCAACGTCCTGACTTTC. Protein sequence: CASSQGGGAGANVLTF.